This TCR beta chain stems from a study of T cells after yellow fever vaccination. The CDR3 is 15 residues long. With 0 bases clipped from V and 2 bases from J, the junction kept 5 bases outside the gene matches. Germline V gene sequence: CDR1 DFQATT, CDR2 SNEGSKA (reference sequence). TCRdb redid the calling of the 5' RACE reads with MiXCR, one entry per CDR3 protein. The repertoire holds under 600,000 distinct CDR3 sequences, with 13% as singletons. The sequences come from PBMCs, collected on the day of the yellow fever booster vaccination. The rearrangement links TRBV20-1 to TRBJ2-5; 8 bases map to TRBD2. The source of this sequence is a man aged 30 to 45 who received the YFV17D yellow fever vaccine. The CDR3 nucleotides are TGCAGTGCTAGAGATAGCGGGACCGCTCAAGAGACCCAGTACTTC. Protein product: CSARDSGTAQETQYF.